The 9 T cell receptor beta chains below were found in one sample sequenced in a study of blood T cell repertoires in COVID-19. TCRdb keeps only in-frame clones here, not all; method: immunoSEQ multiplex PCR. Among about 160,000 clones listed, 85% to 90% were seen once. The sample was PBMCs or T cells enriched from blood (not recorded which). All receptors derive from a woman aged 50 to 60 who had recovered from COVID-19.

V and J are TRBV3-1 (or the pseudogene TRBV3-2) and TRBJ1-4, with 9 bases fitting TRBD1. CDR1 is LGHDT and CDR2 is YNNKEL in the germline V gene (reference sequence). CDR3 length equals 15 residues. V dropped 1 base and J dropped 8; count of bases not matched to a gene: 5. This CDR3 is CASSQVRQGGEKLFF. The CDR3 coding sequence is TGTGCCAGCAGCCAAGTGAGACAGGGGGGGGAAAAACTGTTTTTT.

CDR3 region: CASGLAANTDTQYF. The CDR3 nucleotides are TGTGCCTCCGGACTAGCGGCAAACACAGATACGCAGTATTTT. V and J are TRBV6-5 and TRBJ2-3, with 10 nucleotides matching TRBD2. Germline CDR1 is MNHEY and CDR2 is SVGAGI. The CDR3 totals 14 residues. V lost 11 bases and J lost 2; bases outside the gene matches: 7.

The chain uses TRBV7-2 and TRBJ1-4; TRBD1 is a possible D gene (6 bases). CDR3 size: 14 residues. Trimming cost V 3 bases and J 14 bases, with 19 bases left between them. The V gene's germline CDR1 is SGHTA and CDR2 FQGNSA. The CDR3 nucleotides read TGTGCCAGCAGCTTGGGGGGGCAGGGGACGGTGCTGTTTTTT. Its protein is CASSLGGQGTVLFF.

The chain employs TRBV7-2 and TRBJ2-4, with a tentative D call TRBD2 (6 bases). V lost 3 bases to trimming and J lost 3 bases, with 12 bases between them. This CDR3 is 15 amino acids long. Germline CDR1 reads SGHTA; CDR2 reads FQGNSA. Here the CDR3 DNA reads TGTGCCAGCAGCTTGCAGCCGGGGGTCAAAAACATTCAGTACTTC. This translates into CASSLQPGVKNIQYF.

The gene calls are TRBV27 and TRBJ1-2; D possibly corresponds to TRBD1 (5 bases). The V and J ends lost 2 bases and 4 bases respectively, with 14 bases between them. This CDR3 spans 15 amino acids. Looked up from germline, CDR1 is MNHEY and CDR2 is SMNVEV (reference sequence). The CDR3 here is CASSLEPDRPYGYTF. CDR3 coding DNA: TGTGCCAGCAGTTTAGAGCCTGACAGACCCTATGGCTACACCTTC.

This clone was observed a few times. This chain joins TRBV6-5 and TRBJ1-3; D unresolved. Germline lookup yields CDR1 MNHEY and CDR2 SVGAGI. Deletions cut 5 bases from V and 3 bases from J, with 14 bases between. The CDR3 length is 15 residues. CDR3: CASSTLSSFGNTIYF. CDR3 coding DNA: TGTGCCAGCAGTACCCTAAGTAGCTTTGGAAACACCATATATTTT.

The J gene is TRBJ1-1, the V gene TRBV27; weak D call: TRBD1 (6 bases). Germline assignment: CDR1 MNHEY and CDR2 SMNVEV (reference sequence). V was clipped by 3 bases and J by 4 bases, with 18 bases between them. The CDR3 has 16 amino acids. The CDR3 region is CASSLGGQTVFTEAFF. The CDR3 bases are TGTGCCAGCAGTTTGGGTGGACAGACAGTTTTCACTGAAGCTTTCTTT.

V gene TRBV30 combines with J gene TRBJ1-1, with a possible D match to TRBD1 (6 bases). Trimming removed 1 base at V and 3 bases at J, with 15 bases between. The germline CDR1 and CDR2 sequences are GTSNPN and SVGIG (reference sequence). The CDR3 runs to 15 residues. In DNA form, the CDR3 reads TGTGCCTGGAGTGCCTCGCTAACAGGGTACACTGAAGCTTTCTTT. This translates into CAWSASLTGYTEAFF.

The chain joins TRBV5-1 to TRBJ2-3; a possible D gene is TRBD2 (5 bases). The CDR3 is made up of 16 amino acids. Germline assignment: CDR1 SGHRS and CDR2 YFSETQ. Trimming took 3 bases from V and 2 from J, leaving 16 bases between them. In DNA, the CDR3 is TGCGCCAGCAGCTACAATATGTTCGGGGACACAGATACGCAGTATTTT. This translates into CASSYNMFGDTDTQYF.